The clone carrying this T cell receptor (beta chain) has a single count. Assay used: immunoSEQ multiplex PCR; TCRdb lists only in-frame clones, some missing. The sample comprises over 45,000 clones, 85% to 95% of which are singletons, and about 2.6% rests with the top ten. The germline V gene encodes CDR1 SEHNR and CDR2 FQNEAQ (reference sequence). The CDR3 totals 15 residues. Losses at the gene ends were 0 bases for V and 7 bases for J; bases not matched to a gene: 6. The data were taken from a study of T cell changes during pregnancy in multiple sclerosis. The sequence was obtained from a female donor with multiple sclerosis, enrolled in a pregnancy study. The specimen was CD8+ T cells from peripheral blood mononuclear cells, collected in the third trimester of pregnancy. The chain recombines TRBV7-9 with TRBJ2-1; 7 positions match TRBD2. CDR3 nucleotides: TGTGCCAGCAGCTTAGCGGGCGGGAGTAGGAATGAGCAGTTCTTC. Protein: CASSLAGGSRNEQFF.